This T cell receptor (beta chain) was found in a study of monozygotic twins with inflammatory bowel disease. Study-wide findings and caveats: The data gave no support to a single strong IBD-associated signal or clonotype.

Concerning this clonotype: Its antigen is not identified.

Eight reactions per sample, run separately, yielded cDNA. With around 16 and 10 cycles respectively, two nested PCRs were carried out on TCRalpha and TCRbeta cDNA. TCRdb reprocessed the 5' RACE reads, with one entry per CDR3 protein and no DNA. This repertoire comprises about 300,000 distinct CDR3 sequences; its ten largest clones make up roughly 5.2%. The CDR3 loop spans 17 amino acids. The chain recombines TRBV12-3 or TRBV12-4 with TRBJ2-3; TCRdb calls TRBD1, which cannot be checked without DNA. The sample comprised blood. This sequence originates from a human donor with ulcerative colitis or Crohn's disease, or a healthy co-twin of an affected twin (not recorded which). Here the CDR3 reads CASKKPRGGAATDTQYF.